This T cell receptor (beta chain) was observed in a study of blood T cell repertoires in COVID-19. Using immunoSEQ multiplex PCR, the repertoire was profiled, and TCRdb retains in-frame clones only, with some absent. The sample contains under 200,000 clones, over 80% of which appear only once. CDR1 is LGHDT, CDR2 YNNKEL, per germline (reference sequence). CDR3 length: 15 residues. The ends were cut back, 0 bases at V and 4 bases at J, with 13 bases in the middle. V and J are TRBV3-1 (or the pseudogene TRBV3-2) and TRBJ2-7, with a tentative D call TRBD1 (6 bases). The sample was peripheral blood. The TCR was taken from a woman aged 55-70 years with acute or convalescent COVID-19. The CDR3 nucleotides are TGTGCCAGCAGCCAAGATGGTGAGGGGGAGTACGAGCAGTACTTC. This gives the protein CASSQDGEGEYEQYF.